The 18 T cell receptor beta chains below were found in one sample sequenced in a study of brain metastases from non-small cell lung cancer. Here immunoSEQ multiplex PCR was the method, and the copy in TCRdb shows in-frame clones only, minus some. The sample carries thousands of clones, around 86% recorded once. The sample was primary lung tumor tissue. The receptors were sampled from a donor aged 40 or over with non-small cell lung cancer.

The rearrangement uses TRBV6-2 or TRBV6-3 and TRBJ1-2; D gene ambiguous. The germline V gene has CDR1 MNHEY and CDR2 SVGEGT. The CDR3 covers 13 residues. V dropped 5 bases and J dropped 4 bases, with 11 bases sitting between them. CDR3 region: CASSLHGPYGYTF. As DNA, the CDR3 is TGTGCCAGCAGTCTTCACGGGCCCTATGGCTACACCTTC.

The rearrangement links TRBV6-5 to TRBJ2-1; D remains unclear. The V end was cut by 2 bases, the J end by 1 base, with 9 bases between. From germline, CDR1 is MNHEY and CDR2 SVGAGI. The CDR3 has 15 residues. The CDR3 DNA reads TGTGCCAGCAGTTACGGAGACAAATCCTACAATGAGCAGTTCTTC. Amino acids: CASSYGDKSYNEQFF.

V and J are TRBV28 and TRBJ1-3; D is unresolved. From germline, CDR1 is MDHEN and CDR2 SYDVKM. The CDR3 covers 12 residues. V was clipped by 6 bases and J by 1 base, with 4 bases between them. As DNA, the CDR3 is TGTGCCAGCAGACAGTCTGGAAACACCATATATTTT. Amino acid sequence: CASRQSGNTIYF.

The chain combines TRBV20-1 with TRBJ2-3; TRBD2 agrees at 8 bases. The CDR3 consists of 15 residues. Trimming removed 3 bases from V and 2 bases from J; junction bases left unmatched: 7. Germline V lookup: CDR1 DFQATT, CDR2 SNEGSKA (reference sequence). As DNA, the CDR3 is TGCAGTGCTAGTTCCCTAGCGGGCTTCACAGATACGCAGTATTTT. Translating gives CSASSLAGFTDTQYF.

The sample holds a few counts of this clone. This chain uses TRBV19 with TRBJ1-1; D may be TRBD1 (6 bases). The ends were cut back, 8 bases at V and 1 base at J, with 17 bases in the middle. Per the germline V gene, CDR1 is LNHDA and CDR2 is SQIVND (reference sequence). CDR3 size: 15 residues. Here the CDR3 DNA reads TGTGCCAGTGGGTTAGACAGGATCACGAACACTGAAGCTTTCTTT. It codes for CASGLDRITNTEAFF.

The V gene is TRBV28, the J gene TRBJ1-2; 8 bases are a match to TRBD1. The CDR3 runs to 14 residues. The V and J ends lost 6 bases and 2 bases, in that order; junction bases with no gene match: 5. Germline V CDR1 and CDR2: MDHEN, SYDVKM. CDR3 coding DNA: TGTGCCAGCAGCCCAGGGGGCGAGAACTATGGCTACACCTTC. It codes for CASSPGGENYGYTF.

Details on this clone: Other DNA sequences in this sample translate to the same CDR3. The J gene is TRBJ1-2, the V gene TRBV9; D gene unclear. The germline V gene encodes CDR1 SGDLS and CDR2 YYNGEE. The CDR3 contains 14 residues. V lost 5 bases and J 4 bases, leaving 15 bases between the germline ends. Written as DNA, the CDR3 is TGTGCCAGCAGAAACCCGGGAGCAGGCTATGGCTACACCTTC. Residues: CASRNPGAGYGYTF.

This chain uses TRBV7-8 with TRBJ2-3, with 12 bases matching TRBD2. V shed 0 bases and J 7 bases; nucleotides not matched to a gene: 11. The CDR3 loop spans 18 amino acids. Germline values: CDR1 SGHVS, CDR2 FQNEAQ. Here the CDR3 reads CASSLAPATSGRTYTQYF. The CDR3 DNA reads as TGTGCCAGCAGCTTAGCCCCGGCGACTAGCGGGAGAACGTATACGCAGTATTTT.

Details on this clone: Its ends do not fully match the called genes, so a read error is possible. The sample carries other DNA sequences with the same CDR3. The chain couples TRBV10-3 to TRBJ2-1; 10 bases fit TRBD2. The CDR3 is 15 amino acids. Germline values: CDR1 ENHRY, CDR2 SYGVKD. The CDR3 region is CAISEPLAGVGEQFF. Written as DNA, the CDR3 is TGTGCCATCAGTGAGCCCCTAGCGGGAGTTGGTGAGCAATTCTTC.

The CDR3 coding sequence is TGCGCCAGCAGCTTCGGCGGGTCCGCCTACAATGAGCAGTTCTTC. Residues: CASSFGGSAYNEQFF. The chain recombines TRBV5-1 with TRBJ2-1; tentatively, D is TRBD2 (5 bases). V lost 2 bases, J lost 2 bases, and 11 bases lay in between. The CDR3 spans 15 residues. Germline-derived CDR1 and CDR2 are SGHRS and YFSETQ.

The chain links TRBV9 to TRBJ1-2; no reliable D call. Germline CDR1 is SGDLS and CDR2 is YYNGEE. The CDR3 loop spans 12 amino acids. V was trimmed by 2 bases and J by 8 bases, leaving 10 bases between them. CDR3 nucleotides: TGTGCCAGCAGCGTCAGTAAAAGAGGCTACACCTTC. This encodes CASSVSKRGYTF.

The CDR3 here is CATGQGAGGYTF. For the CDR3, the DNA is TGTGCCACTGGACAGGGGGCTGGTGGCTACACCTTC. The chain is built from TRBV6-6 and TRBJ1-2, with 11 bases aligning to TRBD1. Germline lookup yields CDR1 MNHNY and CDR2 SVGAGI (reference sequence). There are 12 residues in the CDR3. Trimming at V came to 10 bases and at J to 7 bases, leaving 5 bases not matched to a gene.

The table lists this clone with a few counts. The CDR3 sequence: CASRQGNTEAFF. The CDR3 bases are TGTGCCAGCAGACAGGGGAACACTGAAGCTTTCTTT. The rearrangement joins TRBV6-5 to TRBJ1-1, with D possibly being TRBD1 (6 bases). Germline V gene sequence: CDR1 MNHEY, CDR2 SVGAGI. Trimming took 6 bases from V and 1 from J, leaving 6 bases between them. The CDR3 runs to 12 residues.

As to this clone: The same CDR3 can be traced to other DNA sequences in this sample. The V and J genes are TRBV19 and TRBJ1-1; D gene unclear. Trimming took 3 bases from V and 2 from J, leaving 10 bases between them. This CDR3 has 14 amino acids. Germline-derived CDR1 and CDR2 are LNHDA and SQIVND (reference sequence). This CDR3 reads CASSMGGLNTEAFF. The CDR3 nucleotides are TGTGCCAGTAGTATGGGTGGGCTAAACACTGAAGCTTTCTTT. The full variable domain, completed using reference TRBV19 and TRBJ1-1, is DGGITQSPKYLFRKEGQNVTLSCEQNLNHDAMYWYRQDPGQGLRLIYYSQIVNDFQKGDIAEGYSVSREKKESFPLTVTSAQKNPTAFYLCASSMGGLNTEAFFGQGTRLTVV.

This chain links TRBV24-1 with TRBJ2-5; TRBD1 or TRBD2 may be the D gene (11 bases each). Germline CDR1 reads KGHDR; CDR2 reads SFDVKD. The CDR3 extends over 17 amino acids. The V end lost 9 bases, the J end lost 4 bases, and 26 bases lay between the germline ends. CDR3 sequence (DNA): TGTGCCACCTCGAGGGCGACTAGCGGGACAGGGGGAGAGACCCAGTACTTC. Translated: CATSRATSGTGGETQYF.

The V and J genes are TRBV7-9 and TRBJ1-4, with 9 bases that match TRBD1. The CDR3 covers 15 residues. J was trimmed by 8 bases and V by 3 bases; bases with no gene match: 7. The germline V gene has CDR1 SEHNR and CDR2 FQNEAQ (reference sequence). CDR3 residues: CASSLRTGVGEKLFF. As DNA, the CDR3 is TGTGCCAGCAGCTTGAGGACAGGGGTCGGCGAAAAACTGTTTTTT.

The chain couples TRBV28 to TRBJ2-1; no clear D gene. V was shortened by 3 bases and J by 5 bases, with 8 bases between the two germline ends. Germline-derived CDR1 and CDR2 are MDHEN and SYDVKM. This CDR3 contains 13 residues. CDR3 protein: CASSLNRHNEQFF. CDR3 nucleotides: TGTGCCAGCAGTTTGAATCGTCACAATGAGCAGTTCTTC.

A remark on this clone: An end of the junction does not agree with germline; a read error may underlie this. V is TRBV15 and J is TRBJ1-1; D uncertain. The germline CDR1 and CDR2 sequences are LNHNV and YYDKDF (reference sequence). This CDR3 has 12 amino acids. The CDR3 protein is CAISSTPREVFF. Here the CDR3 DNA reads TGTGCCATCAGTTCGACGCCTCGAGAAGTTTTCTTT.